The next 22 T cell receptor beta chains were all read from a single sample in a study of CD8 T cells in ankylosing spondylitis. TCRdb re-called the 5' RACE reads with MiXCR, one entry per CDR3 protein. The sample has about 240,000 distinct CDR3 sequences; around 10% are singletons. Sequenced material: blood, either unsorted or a sorted T cell fraction (not recorded which). These receptors were taken from a male donor with ankylosing spondylitis or in good health (not recorded which).

This rearrangement joins TRBV7-3 to TRBJ2-6; perhaps TRBD1 as D (6 bases). CDR3 length: 16 residues. The ends were cut back, 5 bases at V and 2 bases at J, with 13 bases in the middle. Germline V gene sequence: CDR1 SGHTA, CDR2 FQGTGA. The CDR3, as DNA: TGTGCCAGCAGCACCAAACAGGGTGCTGGGGCCAACGTCCTGACTTTC. Amino acid sequence: CASSTKQGAGANVLTF.

At least ten counts were recorded for this clonotype. One junction end does not reproduce the germline sequence, and a read error may be involved. This sequence joins TRBV5-1 and TRBJ1-1; D unclear. The length of the CDR3 is 12 residues. CDR1 SGHRS and CDR2 YFSETQ come from the germline V gene. CDR3 loop: CASSPEVGEGFF. The CDR3 DNA follows: TGCGCCAGCAGCCCCGAGGTTGGAGAAGGTTTCTTT.

Many counts were recorded for this clonotype. The chain carries TRBV7-8 and TRBJ2-3; 12 bases are a match to TRBD2. The germline gives CDR1 SGHVS, CDR2 FQNEAQ. Germline trimming cut 3 bases from V and 1 base from J; bases unmatched to any gene: 5. The CDR3 contains 17 residues. The CDR3 sequence: CASSFLAGGEGTDTQYF. The CDR3 DNA reads as TGTGCCAGCAGCTTCCTAGCGGGAGGGGAAGGCACAGATACGCAGTATTTT.

This sequence joins TRBV29-1 and TRBJ1-1, with D unresolved. This CDR3 comprises 13 residues. V lost 6 bases, J lost 2 bases, and 13 bases lay in between. Germline V gives CDR1 SQVTM, CDR2 ANQGSEA. The CDR3 spells CSVETGFNTEAFF. CDR3 in DNA: TGCAGCGTCGAAACGGGGTTCAACACTGAAGCTTTCTTT.

This clonotype was seen at least ten times. The rearrangement uses TRBV20-1 and TRBJ2-7; D call uncertain. Germline CDR1 reads DFQATT; CDR2 reads SNEGSKA (reference sequence). This CDR3 comprises 13 residues. V was shortened by 3 bases and J by 0 bases, with 9 bases between the two germline ends. CDR3 coding DNA: TGCAGTGCTAGTGCTGGGGACTCCTACGAGCAGTACTTC. This translates into CSASAGDSYEQYF.

This clonotype was detected many times. CDR3 sequence (DNA): TGCAGCGTTGGTCGGGAGGGCATCAACGAGCAGTACTTC. Translation gives CSVGREGINEQYF. The V and J genes are TRBV29-1 and TRBJ2-7, with TRBD2 identical over 8 bases. Germline CDR1 and CDR2: SQVTM and ANQGSEA. CDR3 length: 13 amino acids. V dropped 4 bases and J dropped 5; count of bases not matched to a gene: 7.

V and J are TRBV20-1 and TRBJ2-1, with D possibly being TRBD2 (7 bases). From germline, CDR1 is DFQATT and CDR2 SNEGSKA (reference sequence). The V gene lost 5 bases and the J gene lost 6 bases, with 17 bases spanning the gap. The CDR3 sequence is 14 residues long. The CDR3 region has the DNA TGCAGTGCTGAGGGGGGACTAAACAGCAATGAGCAGTTCTTC. Translated: CSAEGGLNSNEQFF.

This clonotype has ten or more counts. The chain carries TRBV5-1 and TRBJ1-1; D is possibly TRBD1 (5 bases). This CDR3 has 14 residues. The V gene lost 4 bases and the J gene lost 6 bases, with 16 bases spanning the gap. Germline V CDR1 and CDR2: SGHRS, YFSETQ. CDR3 amino acids: CASSIREGGSEAFF. CDR3 coding DNA: TGCGCCAGCAGCATCAGGGAGGGAGGCTCTGAAGCTTTCTTT.

The CDR3 bases are TGTGCCAGCAGCTCCACCTGGGGCGGAGTTTACAATGAGCAGTTCTTC. It specifies CASSSTWGGVYNEQFF. J is TRBJ2-1 and V is TRBV7-6; tentative D call: TRBD1 (5 bases). The CDR3 has 16 residues. V shed 4 bases and J shed 4 bases, with 17 bases lying between them. Looked up from germline, CDR1 is SGHVS and CDR2 is FNYEAQ.

By proportion, this clonotype is medium-sized (0.01 to 0.1%). The chain carries TRBV10-3 and TRBJ2-1; D is ambiguous. The CDR3 covers 12 residues. V was pared by 5 bases and J by 8 bases, with 10 bases between. The germline V gene encodes CDR1 ENHRY and CDR2 SYGVKD. The CDR3 loop reads CAISQQHDEQFF. The CDR3 nucleotides read TGTGCCATCAGTCAGCAGCACGATGAGCAGTTCTTC.

This clonotype was observed many times. The chain employs TRBV9 and TRBJ2-1; D possibly corresponds to TRBD2 (5 bases). Germline V CDR1 and CDR2: SGDLS, YYNGEE. The CDR3 is made up of 17 amino acids. Trimming removed 3 bases from V and 3 bases from J, with 19 bases in between. DNA of the CDR3: TGTGCCAGCAGCGAGACGGGAAGCCCCCCTAACTACAATGAGCAGTTCTTC. Protein sequence: CASSETGSPPNYNEQFF.

This clonotype was found many times. The CDR3 bases are TGTGCCAGCAGCTGGGGACTAGCGGGAGGGCCAGCAGATACGCAGTATTTT. Protein: CASSWGLAGGPADTQYF. The V call is TRBV7-8, the J call TRBJ2-3; 16 positions agree with TRBD2. The CDR3 has 17 amino acids. J gave up 4 bases and V 4 bases, and 5 bases lay outside the gene matches. The germline gives CDR1 SGHVS, CDR2 FQNEAQ.

At least ten counts were recorded for this clonotype. The chain carries TRBV10-1 and TRBJ2-1; D gene unclear. Germline V gene lookup returns CDR1 WNHNN and CDR2 SYGVQD (reference sequence). This CDR3 region has 12 residues. V lost 11 bases and J lost 8, with 16 bases in between. CDR3: CAQAPPEDEQFF. The CDR3 region has the DNA TGCGCCCAGGCTCCCCCAGAGGATGAGCAGTTCTTC.

This clonotype came up a few times. V and J are TRBV5-1 and TRBJ2-3; 9 bases fit TRBD1. J gave up 3 bases and V 0 bases, and 2 bases lay outside the gene matches. Germline V gives CDR1 SGHRS, CDR2 YFSETQ. The CDR3 covers 15 residues. The CDR3 sequence is CASSLGDRETDTQYF. As DNA, the CDR3 is TGCGCCAGCAGCTTGGGGGACAGGGAAACAGATACGCAGTATTTT.

This clonotype was counted ten times or more. The V and J genes are TRBV20-1 and TRBJ2-7; 7 nucleotides line up with TRBD2. V lost 6 bases, J lost 6 bases, and 11 bases stayed unmatched. Germline V gene data show CDR1 as DFQATT and CDR2 as SNEGSKA (reference sequence). This CDR3 is built from 13 residues. CDR3 bases: TGCAGTGCCAAAGGCTTGGGGGGGTCCGAGCAGTACTTC. This encodes CSAKGLGGSEQYF.

The V call is TRBV19, the J call TRBJ2-2, with 9 bases lining up with TRBD2. The CDR3 sequence is 15 residues long. From germline, CDR1 is LNHDA and CDR2 SQIVND (reference sequence). V trimming: 3 bases; J trimming: 1 base; junction bases outside the gene matches: 0. The CDR3 is CASSMTSGNTGELFF. DNA for the CDR3: TGTGCCAGTAGTATGACTAGCGGGAACACCGGGGAGCTGTTTTTT.

The chain is built from TRBV7-6 and TRBJ2-2; D is unclear. The germline CDR1 and CDR2 sequences are SGHVS and FNYEAQ. V shed 5 bases and J shed 4 bases, with 14 bases lying between them. This CDR3 spans 15 amino acids. CDR3 bases: TGTGCCAGCAGCCGCCCCCCCTTCGTCACCGGGGAGCTGTTTTTT. This gives the protein CASSRPPFVTGELFF.

This clonotype was found many times. The gene calls are TRBV10-3 and TRBJ1-2; D may be TRBD1 (6 bases). The CDR3 extends over 15 amino acids. Trimming took 2 bases from V and 6 from J, leaving 16 bases between them. In germline, CDR1 is ENHRY, CDR2 SYGVKD. This CDR3 reads CAISENLGGANGYTF. The DNA for the CDR3 is TGTGCCATCAGTGAGAACCTGGGGGGGGCCAATGGCTACACCTTC.

This clonotype was counted many times. The J gene is TRBJ1-2, the V gene TRBV5-1, with 8 bases fitting TRBD1. The CDR3 runs 13 residues. CDR1 is SGHRS, CDR2 YFSETQ, per germline. The V and J ends lost 4 bases and 7 bases, in that order; junction bases with no gene match: 6. The CDR3 region has the DNA TGCGCCAGCAGCGCTCAGGGGGCGAGTGGCTACACCTTC. This encodes CASSAQGASGYTF.

This clonotype was seen a handful of times. The CDR3 sequence: CASSLDRGIYEQYF. CDR3 sequence (DNA): TGCGCCAGCAGCTTGGACAGGGGGATCTACGAGCAGTACTTC. The chain uses TRBV5-1 and TRBJ2-7; 8 nucleotides match TRBD1. The V segment lost 0 bases and the J segment 3 bases; nucleotides outside the gene matches: 2. The CDR3 is 14 amino acids. In germline, CDR1 is SGHRS, CDR2 YFSETQ. The entire variable domain, with the rest obtained from reference TRBV5-1 and TRBJ2-7, is as follows: KAGVTQTPRYLIKTRGQQVTLSCSPISGHRSVSWYQQTPGQGLQFLFEYFSETQRNKGNFPGRFSGRQFSNSRSEMNVSTLELGDSALYLCASSLDRGIYEQYFGPGTRLTVT.

Only a few counts were recorded for this clonotype. V is TRBV5-1 and J is TRBJ2-7; 8 bases map to TRBD2. V lost 0 bases and J lost 2; bases outside the gene matches: 7. Germline CDR1 is SGHRS and CDR2 is YFSETQ. The CDR3 has 16 residues. CDR3 residues: CASSLDLAGLPYEQYF. The CDR3 bases are TGCGCCAGCAGCTTGGATTTAGCGGGACTGCCCTACGAGCAGTACTTC.

The chain uses TRBV19 and TRBJ2-3, with 7 bases lining up with TRBD1. J was trimmed by 0 bases and V by 8 bases; bases with no gene match: 8. The length of the CDR3 is 15 residues. CDR1 LNHDA and CDR2 SQIVND come from the germline V gene (reference sequence). CDR3 in DNA: TGTGCCAGTGGGACCGGGACAGAGAGCACAGATACGCAGTATTTT. It encodes CASGTGTESTDTQYF.